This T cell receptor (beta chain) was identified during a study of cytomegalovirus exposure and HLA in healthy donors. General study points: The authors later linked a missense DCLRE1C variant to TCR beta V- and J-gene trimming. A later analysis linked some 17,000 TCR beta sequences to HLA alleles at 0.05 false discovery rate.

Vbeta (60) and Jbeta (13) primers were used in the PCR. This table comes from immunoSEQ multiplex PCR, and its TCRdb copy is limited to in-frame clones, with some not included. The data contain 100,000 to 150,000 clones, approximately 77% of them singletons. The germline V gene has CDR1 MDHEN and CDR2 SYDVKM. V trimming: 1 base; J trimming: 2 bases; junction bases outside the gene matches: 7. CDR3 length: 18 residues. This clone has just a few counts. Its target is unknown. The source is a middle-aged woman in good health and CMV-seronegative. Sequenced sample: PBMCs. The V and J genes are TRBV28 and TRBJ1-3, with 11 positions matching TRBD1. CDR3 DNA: TGTGCCAGCAGTTTATCGTTAGGACAGGGGGCTGCTGGAAACACCATATATTTT. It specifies CASSLSLGQGAAGNTIYF.